This T cell receptor (beta chain) was obtained from a study of blood T cell repertoires in COVID-19. Looking at the study overall: From T cells, B-cell-depleted T cells, or PBMCs came the material, which was cDNA or gDNA.

Per germline, CDR1 SGHAT and CDR2 FQNNGV. This CDR3 contains 18 residues. V gave up 2 bases and J gave up 2 bases; unmatched junction bases: 11. Some clones are missing from TCRdb's copy, which holds only in-frame ones; the method was immunoSEQ multiplex PCR. The table has approximately 250,000 clones, 84% seen once. The rearrangement links TRBV11-2 to TRBJ2-3, with TRBD2 matching 9 bases. This clonotype was obtained from a man between 60 and 70 years old with acute or convalescent COVID-19. The sequenced sample consisted of peripheral blood. CDR3 protein: CASSLISGSSPPTDTQYF. The CDR3, as DNA: TGTGCCAGCAGCTTAATTAGCGGGAGTTCCCCCCCCACAGATACGCAGTATTTT.